A single sample gave rise to the 9 T cell receptor beta chains below, sequenced in a study of response to subunit inactivated influenza vaccine. MiXCR, run by TCRdb on the RT-PCR reads, gives a single entry per CDR3 protein. The data hold around 580,000 distinct CDR3 sequences, with approximately 10% observed a single time. The specimen comprised PBMCs from blood, sampled on the day of vaccination. All receptors come from a man aged 45 to 65 who received an inactivated influenza vaccine.

The V and J genes are TRBV20-1 and TRBJ2-5; tentatively, D is TRBD1 (5 bases). Germline V gives CDR1 DFQATT, CDR2 SNEGSKA (reference sequence). Trimming stripped 6 bases from V and 4 bases from J, with 15 bases between. The length of the CDR3 is 13 residues. CDR3 bases: TGCAGTGCACCGACAGACTTCCTAGAGACCCAGTACTTC. Protein: CSAPTDFLETQYF.

This clonotype occurred many times. The chain uses TRBV5-1 and TRBJ1-1; TRBD1 is a possible D gene (6 bases). CDR1 is SGHRS, CDR2 YFSETQ, per germline. The CDR3 totals 14 residues. V gave up 4 bases and J gave up 7 bases, with 17 bases separating them. CDR3: CASSTQDSLGEAFF. CDR3 coding DNA: TGCGCCAGCAGCACCCAGGACAGCCTAGGTGAAGCTTTCTTT.

This chain connects TRBV24-1 to TRBJ2-3, with 14 bases matching TRBD2. Germline CDR1 KGHDR, CDR2 SFDVKD. CDR3 length: 14 amino acids. After removal of 4 bases from V and 15 bases from J, the junction contained 8 bases not matched to a gene. The CDR3 DNA reads TGTGCCACCAGTGAACCCGGGACTAGCGGGAGTTTATATTTT. Encoded protein: CATSEPGTSGSLYF.

This clonotype was picked up a small number of times. The CDR3 DNA follows: TGTGCCAGCAGCTTAGTAGGGTGGGTCGACGGCTCCTACGAGCAGTACTTC. Amino acid sequence: CASSLVGWVDGSYEQYF. This chain connects TRBV7-2 to TRBJ2-7; no reliable D call. V was shortened by 1 base and J by 0 bases, with 16 bases between the two germline ends. This CDR3 region has 17 residues. Germline assignment: CDR1 SGHTA and CDR2 FQGNSA.

The chain joins TRBV28 to TRBJ2-5, with TRBD1 matching over 7 bases. CDR1 is MDHEN and CDR2 is SYDVKM in the germline V gene. The length of the CDR3 is 15 residues. V shed 3 bases, J shed 0 bases, and the junction held 4 bases outside the gene matches. CDR3 sequence (DNA): TGTGCCAGCAGTTTCTTAGGACAGGACCAAGAGACCCAGTACTTC. This codes for CASSFLGQDQETQYF.

This clonotype was seen more than once but under ten times. The chain couples TRBV7-2 to TRBJ2-1; 7 nucleotides agree with TRBD1. The germline V gene encodes CDR1 SGHTA and CDR2 FQGNSA. V was pared by 4 bases and J by 4 bases, with 4 bases of the junction left unmatched. CDR3 length: 14 residues. CDR3 coding DNA: TGTGCCAGCAGCTCGACGGGACAGTACAATGAGCAGTTCTTC. This codes for CASSSTGQYNEQFF.

This clonotype was seen a few times. The chain combines TRBV18 with TRBJ1-1, with D unresolved. CDR1 is KGHSH, CDR2 LQKENI, per germline. CDR3 size: 15 residues. Trimming took 3 bases from V and 0 from J, leaving 11 bases between them. CDR3 sequence: CASSPARALNTEAFF. The CDR3 DNA reads TGTGCCAGCTCACCGGCCAGAGCCTTGAACACTGAAGCTTTCTTT.

This clonotype appeared many times. The chain combines TRBV5-1 with TRBJ2-3; D is unresolved. Trimming pared 2 bases from V and 3 bases from J, leaving 16 bases between. Germline V CDR1 and CDR2: SGHRS, YFSETQ. The CDR3 spans 16 residues. DNA for the CDR3: TGCGCCAGCAGCTTAGGTAGTGGAAAGAGGACAGATACGCAGTATTTT. It codes for CASSLGSGKRTDTQYF.

This clonotype has a count of ten or more. The chain uses TRBV6-2 or TRBV6-3 and TRBJ2-2; D unclear. Trimming removed 2 bases at V and 0 bases at J, with 7 bases between. The CDR3 sequence is 15 residues long. Germline-derived CDR1 and CDR2 are MNHEY and SVGEGT. In DNA, the CDR3 is TGTGCCAGCAGTTACGCGCTGACGAACACCGGGGAGCTGTTTTTT. It yields the protein CASSYALTNTGELFF.